These T cell receptor beta chains were read from a single sample in a study of human T cells and chemical hapten exposure. TCRdb independently ran MiXCR on the RACE reads; one entry per CDR3 protein. Here the sample spans around 380,000 distinct CDR3 sequences, nearly 5% being singletons. Here the sequenced sample was whole blood, taken in connection with sensitization to the hapten diphenylcyclopropenone (DPC). The receptor set was obtained from a woman in her 50s with alopecia areata. Some clones in this sample may be carry-over from other donors' samples. Both conserved end residues are part of each CDR3. The D gene is left open where the match is weak. Only some rows state a clone size, as once, few, many or a class for expanded clones.

v_gene,d_gene,abundance,j_gene,CDR3aa
TRBV29-1,.,.,TRBJ2-3,CSATTAGGRSLDAQYF
TRBV20-1,.,many,TRBJ1-6,CSAPTGSIVGSYNSPLHF
TRBV30,TRBD2,.,TRBJ2-3,CAWSPGLAVTDTQYF
TRBV20-1,.,few,TRBJ1-6,CSARDPRDADFSPLHF
TRBV11-2,.,many,TRBJ2-1,CASSPATDEQFF
TRBV4-1,.,.,TRBJ2-2,CASSQDSRGRTGELFF
TRBV7-9,.,many,TRBJ2-5,CASSYKATGQETQYF
TRBV4-2,.,many,TRBJ2-3,CASSHDRGAAQYF
TRBV20-1,.,few,TRBJ1-1,CSANGHSGNTEAFF
TRBV6-6,TRBD2,many,TRBJ2-7,CASSKRETYEQYF
TRBV12-3/TRBV12-4,.,many,TRBJ1-1,CASNPDGNTEAFF
TRBV12-3/TRBV12-4,.,many,TRBJ2-1,CASTPGVPYNEQFF
TRBV7-2,TRBD1,few,TRBJ2-5,CASSLDQGAGETQYF
TRBV27,TRBD2,.,TRBJ2-7,CASSLLAGALYEQYF
TRBV7-2,.,many,TRBJ2-1,CASSSYTRNEQFF
TRBV5-5,.,many,TRBJ2-5,CASSLGTAQETQYF
TRBV5-1,.,.,TRBJ2-3,CASSLGSLTDGLDTQYF
TRBV3-1,TRBD1,few,TRBJ1-4,CASSLRQGGVEKLFF
TRBV18,TRBD1,few,TRBJ1-3,CASSQGASGNTIYF
TRBV15,TRBD2,many,TRBJ2-1,CATSRGRGGHNEQFF
TRBV7-9,.,many,TRBJ1-2,CASSLDTSYGYTF
TRBV12-3/TRBV12-4,.,.,TRBJ1-6,CASSFTGGHNSPLHF
TRBV27,.,few,TRBJ2-1,CASSWNGDEQFF
TRBV12-3/TRBV12-4,.,.,TRBJ1-2,CASSLGQISYTF
TRBV29-1,TRBD1,.,TRBJ2-2,CSASLDRGTGELFF
TRBV9,TRBD2,.,TRBJ2-7,CASSRLAGGGEQYF
TRBV5-6,.,.,TRBJ1-1,CASSLFMNTEAFF
TRBV3-1,.,.,TRBJ1-1,CASSQGAGPGTEAFF
TRBV6-5,.,many,TRBJ1-1,CASSRTRGRAFF
TRBV5-5,.,many,TRBJ2-1,CASSLEVVNEQFF
TRBV10-3,TRBD2,.,TRBJ2-1,CAISEPLAGGLSESYNEQFF
TRBV9,.,few,TRBJ2-3,CASSVASPGDTQYF
TRBV6-2/TRBV6-3,TRBD1,many,TRBJ1-5,CASSSTDREPHQPQHF
TRBV3-1,TRBD2,few,TRBJ2-7,CASSLSLSGRAYEQYF
TRBV29-1,TRBD1,few,TRBJ1-1,CSFLRGRLTEAFF
TRBV4-1,.,many,TRBJ2-4,CASSQGGLPRNIQYF
TRBV27,TRBD2,few,TRBJ2-3,CASSFGVAGASTDTQYF
TRBV7-9,.,many,TRBJ1-3,CASSLEIRGLGNTIYF
TRBV25-1,.,few,TRBJ2-1,CASSELVGANEQFF
TRBV11-2,TRBD2,.,TRBJ2-3,CASSFRTSKITSTDTQYF
TRBV27,.,many,TRBJ1-1,CASSLFQGTEAFF
TRBV9,.,many,TRBJ1-1,CASSVEAGATEAFF
TRBV29-1,.,.,TRBJ2-7,CSVEGVESSGEQYF
TRBV12-3/TRBV12-4,TRBD2,many,TRBJ2-7,CASSLSGGNDEQYF
TRBV20-1,.,many,TRBJ1-2,CSAHVVSPLYGYTF
TRBV7-9,.,many,TRBJ2-3,CASSLKGTDTQYF
TRBV20-1,.,many,TRBJ2-7,CSAPSLAAYEQYF
TRBV7-9,TRBD2,many,TRBJ2-2,CASSPRTSATGELFF
TRBV27,.,.,TRBJ1-2,CASSSVTREGGYTF